Listed below are T cell receptor beta chains from one sample, sequenced in a study of low-dose radiotherapy and immunotherapy resistance in tumors. TCRdb reprocessed the reads with MiXCR, giving one entry per CDR3 protein. The data show about 97,000 distinct CDR3 sequences, with less than 25% seen just once and about 4% held by the top ten. The sample was PBMCs, taken after low-dose radiotherapy plus immunotherapy. Source of these receptors: a male donor with prostate cancer. The CDR3 runs from the conserved cysteine through the conserved F or W. D genes are given only for firm matches. Where a row states a size, it is once, few, many or the class of an expanded clone; other rows omit it.

v_call: TRBV5-1; d_call: NA; j_call: TRBJ2-4; clone_size: NA; cdr3_nt: TGCGCCAGCAGCTTGGGGCCCCAAAACATTCAGTACTTC; cdr3_aa: CASSLGPQNIQYF
v_call: TRBV29-1; d_call: NA; j_call: TRBJ1-2; clone_size: NA; cdr3_nt: TGCAGCGTTGATCTGGCAAGCCACACCTTC; cdr3_aa: CSVDLASHTF
v_call: TRBV28; d_call: NA; j_call: TRBJ2-7; clone_size: NA; cdr3_nt: TGTGCCAGCACCTCATTTTTAGCCGCTAAACACTTC; cdr3_aa: CASTSFLAAKHF
v_call: TRBV25-1; d_call: NA; j_call: TRBJ1-6; clone_size: NA; cdr3_nt: TGTGCCAGCAGTGAACGGGACAACAAGAATTCACCCCTCCACTTT; cdr3_aa: CASSERDNKNSPLHF
v_call: TRBV10-3; d_call: NA; j_call: TRBJ1-2; clone_size: NA; cdr3_nt: TGTGCCATCAGTGACGGGGCTAACTATGGCTACACCTTC; cdr3_aa: CAISDGANYGYTF
v_call: TRBV27; d_call: NA; j_call: TRBJ1-6; clone_size: many; cdr3_nt: TGTGCCAGCAGTTTAGCGGCGTATAATTCACCCCTCCACTTT; cdr3_aa: CASSLAAYNSPLHF
v_call: TRBV12-3/TRBV12-4; d_call: TRBD1; j_call: TRBJ1-2; clone_size: many; cdr3_nt: TGTGCCAGCGCCAGACAGGGAGATTGGAATGGCTACACCTTC; cdr3_aa: CASARQGDWNGYTF
v_call: TRBV7-9; d_call: TRBD2; j_call: TRBJ2-2; clone_size: many; cdr3_nt: TGTGCCAGCAGGCCTACGGGGGGCACCGGGGAGCTGTTTTTT; cdr3_aa: CASRPTGGTGELFF
v_call: TRBV20-1; d_call: NA; j_call: TRBJ2-7; clone_size: many; cdr3_nt: TGCAGTGCTAGTCGACAGGGAAGGGAGGGAGGATACGAGCAGTACTTC; cdr3_aa: CSASRQGREGGYEQYF
v_call: TRBV4-2; d_call: NA; j_call: TRBJ2-5; clone_size: few; cdr3_nt: TGTGCCAGCAGCCAAGTCGTGGCGCCAAACCAAGAGACCCAGTACTTC; cdr3_aa: CASSQVVAPNQETQYF
v_call: TRBV2; d_call: NA; j_call: TRBJ2-3; clone_size: many; cdr3_nt: TGTGCCAGCAGACTCCCCCTCGGCGGACCTAGCACAGATACGCAGTATTTT; cdr3_aa: CASRLPLGGPSTDTQYF
v_call: TRBV30; d_call: TRBD2; j_call: TRBJ2-1; clone_size: many; cdr3_nt: TGTGCCTGGGCCGGGGGGAATCGCTACAATGAGCAGTTCTTC; cdr3_aa: CAWAGGNRYNEQFF
v_call: TRBV27; d_call: NA; j_call: TRBJ2-3; clone_size: NA; cdr3_nt: TGTGCCAGCAGTTTAGGGCGGGCTAGCGCGACAGGAACCACAGATACGCAGTATTTT; cdr3_aa: CASSLGRASATGTTDTQYF
v_call: TRBV5-1; d_call: TRBD2; j_call: TRBJ2-3; clone_size: many; cdr3_nt: TGCGCCAGCAGCTTGCGGGGGGGAGCCACAGATACGCAGTATTTT; cdr3_aa: CASSLRGGATDTQYF
v_call: TRBV20-1; d_call: NA; j_call: TRBJ2-7; clone_size: many; cdr3_nt: TGCAGTGCTGGCCAGGGGGGAACTTACTACGAGCAGTACTTC; cdr3_aa: CSAGQGGTYYEQYF
v_call: TRBV4-1; d_call: NA; j_call: TRBJ1-1; clone_size: many; cdr3_nt: TGCGCCAGCAGCCGAGAGAGGTACACTGAAGCTTTCTTT; cdr3_aa: CASSRERYTEAFF
v_call: TRBV7-2; d_call: TRBD2; j_call: TRBJ2-1; clone_size: few; cdr3_nt: TGTGCCAGCAGCTTAGAAGGACTAGCTTCGAATGAGCAGTTCTTC; cdr3_aa: CASSLEGLASNEQFF
v_call: TRBV11-2; d_call: NA; j_call: TRBJ2-3; clone_size: many; cdr3_nt: TGTGCCAGCGAGCGGACCGGGGGAGTAACAGATACGCAGTATTTT; cdr3_aa: CASERTGGVTDTQYF
v_call: TRBV6-6; d_call: NA; j_call: TRBJ1-3; clone_size: many; cdr3_nt: TGTGCCAGCAGTATTACAGGGCCGAGCTCTGGAAACACCATATATTTT; cdr3_aa: CASSITGPSSGNTIYF
v_call: TRBV11-2; d_call: NA; j_call: TRBJ2-3; clone_size: few; cdr3_nt: TGTGCCAGCAGCCCGACGGCCCAAACTAACACAGATACGCAGTATTTT; cdr3_aa: CASSPTAQTNTDTQYF
v_call: TRBV20-1; d_call: NA; j_call: TRBJ2-7; clone_size: many; cdr3_nt: TGCAGTGCCAGGCGGGATAGGCAGGGAGTCTACGAGCAGTACTTC; cdr3_aa: CSARRDRQGVYEQYF
v_call: TRBV25-1; d_call: TRBD1; j_call: TRBJ1-2; clone_size: many; cdr3_nt: TGTGCCAGCAGTGCCCAGGGGGGGGACCCCTATGGCTACACCTTC; cdr3_aa: CASSAQGGDPYGYTF
v_call: TRBV5-1; d_call: TRBD2; j_call: TRBJ2-3; clone_size: NA; cdr3_nt: TGCGCCAGCAGCCGTACAACTAGCGGGGGGGGGACAGATACGCAGTATTTT; cdr3_aa: CASSRTTSGGGTDTQYF
v_call: TRBV10-2; d_call: NA; j_call: TRBJ2-7; clone_size: many; cdr3_nt: TGCGCCAGCAGCGGTGGGACGCTCTCCTACGAGCAGTACTTC; cdr3_aa: CASSGGTLSYEQYF
v_call: TRBV12-3/TRBV12-4; d_call: NA; j_call: TRBJ1-1; clone_size: NA; cdr3_nt: TGTGCCAGCATGGGGGTATTCGGTGAAGCTTTCTTT; cdr3_aa: CASMGVFGEAFF
v_call: TRBV5-1; d_call: TRBD1; j_call: TRBJ2-7; clone_size: many; cdr3_nt: TGCGCCAGCAGCTTGGACAGGGGCTACGAGCAGTACTTC; cdr3_aa: CASSLDRGYEQYF
v_call: TRBV28; d_call: NA; j_call: TRBJ1-2; clone_size: NA; cdr3_nt: TGTGCCAGCCGGGCGGGGGGTTCCTACTATGGCTACACCTTC; cdr3_aa: CASRAGGSYYGYTF
v_call: TRBV11-2; d_call: TRBD1; j_call: TRBJ2-7; clone_size: many; cdr3_nt: TGTGCCAGCAGCTTAGAACAGGGGTTCTACGAGCAGTACTTC; cdr3_aa: CASSLEQGFYEQYF
v_call: TRBV5-8; d_call: TRBD2; j_call: TRBJ2-3; clone_size: many; cdr3_nt: TGTGCCAGCAGCTTAACGGGACTAGCGGGGGGTATCGATACGCAGTATTTT; cdr3_aa: CASSLTGLAGGIDTQYF
v_call: TRBV5-1; d_call: TRBD1; j_call: TRBJ1-4; clone_size: many; cdr3_nt: TGCGCCAGCAGCCAAGGACAGGGGCGGGCAACTAATGAAAAACTGTTTTTT; cdr3_aa: CASSQGQGRATNEKLFF
v_call: TRBV5-4; d_call: NA; j_call: TRBJ2-3; clone_size: NA; cdr3_nt: TGTGCCAGCAGCCCGACAGGAGGTGATACGCAGTATTTT; cdr3_aa: CASSPTGGDTQYF
v_call: TRBV20-1; d_call: NA; j_call: TRBJ2-5; clone_size: many; cdr3_nt: TGCAGTGCTAGAGCCCCGAGGGCCCGGAAAGAGACCCAGTACTTC; cdr3_aa: CSARAPRARKETQYF
v_call: TRBV28; d_call: NA; j_call: TRBJ2-3; clone_size: NA; cdr3_nt: TGTGCCAGCAGCGCGCTCGCACAGGGCCGAGGGACAGATACGCAGTATTTT; cdr3_aa: CASSALAQGRGTDTQYF
v_call: TRBV6-8; d_call: NA; j_call: TRBJ2-7; clone_size: many; cdr3_nt: TGTGCCAGCAGTTACTCGGGGGCCCCTAATGACGAGCAGTACTTC; cdr3_aa: CASSYSGAPNDEQYF
v_call: TRBV14; d_call: TRBD2; j_call: TRBJ2-7; clone_size: NA; cdr3_nt: TGTGCCAGCAGCCAAAGAGTCGGGCTAGCGGGAGTCGAGCAGTACTTC; cdr3_aa: CASSQRVGLAGVEQYF
v_call: TRBV3-1; d_call: NA; j_call: TRBJ2-2; clone_size: many; cdr3_nt: TGTGCCAGCAGCCCGTACACCGGGGAGCTGTTTTTT; cdr3_aa: CASSPYTGELFF
v_call: TRBV3-1; d_call: NA; j_call: TRBJ2-2; clone_size: many; cdr3_nt: TGTGCCAGCAGCCAAGAGTGGGGCACAACCGGGGAGCTGTTTTTT; cdr3_aa: CASSQEWGTTGELFF
v_call: TRBV2; d_call: TRBD1; j_call: TRBJ2-7; clone_size: many; cdr3_nt: TGTGCCAGCAGGGAGGACCCGGGACAGGCGAGATACGAGCAGTACTTC; cdr3_aa: CASREDPGQARYEQYF
v_call: TRBV21-1; d_call: NA; j_call: TRBJ2-7; clone_size: few; cdr3_nt: TGTGCCAGCACCCCAAACCGGGCCGGCACCTACGAGCAGTACTTC; cdr3_aa: CASTPNRAGTYEQYF
v_call: TRBV11-2; d_call: TRBD2; j_call: TRBJ2-7; clone_size: many; cdr3_nt: TGTGCCAGCAGCCCCTCGCTAGCGGCGGGCGAGCAGTACTTC; cdr3_aa: CASSPSLAAGEQYF
v_call: TRBV30; d_call: NA; j_call: TRBJ2-3; clone_size: few; cdr3_nt: TGTGCCTGGAGTTCTGGGAAGAGCACAGATACGCAGTATTTT; cdr3_aa: CAWSSGKSTDTQYF
v_call: TRBV11-2; d_call: TRBD2; j_call: TRBJ2-2; clone_size: NA; cdr3_nt: TGTGCCAGCAGCCCTAGCGGGGACACCGGGGAGCTGTTTTTT; cdr3_aa: CASSPSGDTGELFF
v_call: TRBV10-3; d_call: NA; j_call: TRBJ2-3; clone_size: many; cdr3_nt: TGTGCCATCAGTACTAGCACAGATACGCAGTATTTT; cdr3_aa: CAISTSTDTQYF
v_call: TRBV11-2; d_call: NA; j_call: TRBJ2-3; clone_size: many; cdr3_nt: TGTGCCAGCAGCCTCTTACTCGGTCCAGATACGCAGTATTTT; cdr3_aa: CASSLLLGPDTQYF
v_call: TRBV11-2; d_call: NA; j_call: TRBJ1-1; clone_size: many; cdr3_nt: TGTGCCAGCAGCTTAGAGAGGAACACTGAAGCTTTCTTT; cdr3_aa: CASSLERNTEAFF
v_call: TRBV20-1; d_call: NA; j_call: TRBJ2-5; clone_size: many; cdr3_nt: TGCAGTGCTAGAGGTGGACTGGCCCAAGAGACCCAGTACTTC; cdr3_aa: CSARGGLAQETQYF
v_call: TRBV5-1; d_call: TRBD1; j_call: TRBJ2-2; clone_size: many; cdr3_nt: TGCGCCAGCACCGAGGGGGCTCAGGCGGGCACCGGGGAGCTGTTTTTT; cdr3_aa: CASTEGAQAGTGELFF
v_call: TRBV28; d_call: NA; j_call: TRBJ1-5; clone_size: NA; cdr3_nt: TGTGCCAGCAGTTTGTGGGGTCTGGGTCAGCCCCAGCATTTT; cdr3_aa: CASSLWGLGQPQHF
v_call: TRBV5-8; d_call: TRBD2; j_call: TRBJ2-3; clone_size: many; cdr3_nt: TGTGCCAGCAGCCAGGGACTAGCGGGGAAAACAGATACGCAGTATTTT; cdr3_aa: CASSQGLAGKTDTQYF
v_call: TRBV28; d_call: TRBD1; j_call: TRBJ2-2; clone_size: NA; cdr3_nt: TGTGCCAGCAGACCTGCGGGACAGGCGAGTGGCGGGGAGCTGTTTTTT; cdr3_aa: CASRPAGQASGGELFF
v_call: TRBV5-5; d_call: TRBD1; j_call: TRBJ1-6; clone_size: NA; cdr3_nt: TGTGCCAGCAGCACGGGACAGGGCAGTTCACCCCTCCACTTT; cdr3_aa: CASSTGQGSSPLHF
v_call: TRBV4-1; d_call: TRBD1; j_call: TRBJ2-3; clone_size: NA; cdr3_nt: TGTGCCAGCAGCCAAGATCGAGGGGGCTTTGGTACGCAGTATTTT; cdr3_aa: CASSQDRGGFGTQYF
v_call: TRBV19; d_call: NA; j_call: TRBJ1-1; clone_size: many; cdr3_nt: TGTGCCAGTAGTACGGGGGGGAGAAACACTGAAGCTTTCTTT; cdr3_aa: CASSTGGRNTEAFF
v_call: TRBV12-3/TRBV12-4; d_call: NA; j_call: TRBJ2-1; clone_size: few; cdr3_nt: TGTGCCAGCAGCGGGACACCCAGCTCCTACAATGAGCAGTTCTTC; cdr3_aa: CASSGTPSSYNEQFF
v_call: TRBV2; d_call: TRBD2; j_call: TRBJ2-3; clone_size: many; cdr3_nt: TGTGCCAGCAGGGGAGGGACTAGCACAGATACGCAGTATTTT; cdr3_aa: CASRGGTSTDTQYF
v_call: TRBV28; d_call: NA; j_call: TRBJ1-5; clone_size: NA; cdr3_nt: TGTGCCAGCACGAGGGTCCTTTATAGCAATCAGCCCCAGCATTTT; cdr3_aa: CASTRVLYSNQPQHF
v_call: TRBV30; d_call: NA; j_call: TRBJ1-5; clone_size: many; cdr3_nt: TGTGCCTGGAGTGTCCCCGGGGGTTGGGGGAATCAGCCCCAGCATTTT; cdr3_aa: CAWSVPGGWGNQPQHF
v_call: TRBV6-6; d_call: TRBD2; j_call: TRBJ2-7; clone_size: many; cdr3_nt: TGTGCCACCACCCCAGCGGGGGGTGGCGAGCAGTACTTC; cdr3_aa: CATTPAGGGEQYF
v_call: TRBV7-2; d_call: TRBD1; j_call: TRBJ2-7; clone_size: many; cdr3_nt: TGTGCCAGCAGCTTAGTCGGGGGGACAGGGGCCTACGAGCAGTACTTC; cdr3_aa: CASSLVGGTGAYEQYF